The 21 T cell receptor beta chains below were found in one sample sequenced in a study of CD8 T cells in Susac syndrome (dated by TCRdb to the late 2010s). Library prep was done by the immunoSEQ multiplex PCR assay. RNA was extracted using the RNeasy kit, and roughly 0.5 to 1 microgram was reverse transcribed with random hexamers. The public reads were reprocessed in TCRdb via fastp at Q25 and MiXCR, keeping in-frame beta chains. When rows share a CDR3 protein, they turn into one entry using the most common DNA and genes. The sample contains 150,000 to 200,000 distinct CDR3 sequences, just under 95% of them found a single time. Over 0.12% of the sample is held by the ten biggest clonotypes. Sequencing was carried out using CD4+ T cells from PBMCs. The receptors were sampled from a human donor in good health.

This sequence joins TRBV30 and TRBJ1-3; D gene ambiguous. Germline CDR1 reads GTSNPN; CDR2 reads SVGIG (reference sequence). CDR3 length: 13 amino acids. The V and J ends lost 4 bases and 3 bases respectively, with 10 bases between them. CDR3 sequence: CAWNGGLGNTIYF. CDR3 in DNA: TGTGCCTGGAACGGCGGCCTTGGAAACACCATATATTTT.

This rearrangement joins TRBV19 to TRBJ1-1; 7 bases are a match to TRBD1. Per the germline V gene, CDR1 is LNHDA and CDR2 is SQIVND (reference sequence). This CDR3 has 13 residues. Germline trimming cut 5 bases from V and 4 bases from J; bases unmatched to any gene: 4. This CDR3 reads CASSAYRGTEAFF. Here the CDR3 DNA reads TGTGCCAGTAGTGCCTACAGGGGCACTGAAGCTTTCTTT.

The chain has TRBV27 and TRBJ1-4, with D possibly TRBD1 on 5 matching bases. Germline V gene sequence: CDR1 MNHEY, CDR2 SMNVEV (reference sequence). The CDR3 has 12 amino acids. Trimming pared 6 bases from V and 8 bases from J, leaving 10 bases between. CDR3 in DNA: TGTGCCAGCAGGGGGCGACGAGAAAAACTGTTTTTT. The encoded protein is CASRGRREKLFF.

The chain employs TRBV30 and TRBJ1-2, with 8 bases lining up with TRBD1. CDR1 GTSNPN and CDR2 SVGIG come from the germline V gene (reference sequence). V was clipped by 7 bases and J by 2 bases; unmatched bases: 6. CDR3 length: 13 amino acids. CDR3 bases: TGTGCCTCTCCAAGACAGGGGAACTATGGCTACACCTTC. It translates to CASPRQGNYGYTF.

The chain employs TRBV4-3 and TRBJ1-5; D uncertain. Trimming pared 0 bases from V and 7 bases from J, leaving 13 bases between. CDR1 and CDR2 from the germline V gene are LGHNA and YSLEER. CDR3 size: 15 residues. CDR3 sequence (DNA): TGCGCCAGCAGCCAAGACCGAGGTCCACGGCAGCCCCAGCATTTT. Translated: CASSQDRGPRQPQHF.

This CDR3 reads CSVAQFSNDNEQFF. The CDR3 coding sequence is TGCAGCGTTGCGCAGTTCTCTAACGACAATGAGCAGTTCTTC. The chain carries TRBV29-1 and TRBJ2-1; D uncertain. The CDR3 length is 14 residues. Trimming took off 4 bases at V and 5 bases at J, with 15 bases between the two ends. Germline-derived CDR1 and CDR2 are SQVTM and ANQGSEA.

A note on this clonotype: One end of the junction does not line up with germline, which may come from a read error. The rearrangement uses TRBV7-9 and TRBJ1-1; the match to TRBD1 covers 7 bases. The CDR3 runs to 14 residues. CDR1 is SEHNR, CDR2 FQNEAQ, per germline (reference sequence). The CDR3 DNA sequence: TGTGCCAGCAGCTTAGAACAGGGGAACACTCAAGCTTTCTTT. Protein: CASSLEQGNTQAFF. The variable domain in full, completed from reference TRBV7-9 and TRBJ1-1, reads DTGVSQNPRHKITKRGQNVTFRCDPISEHNRLYWYRQTLGQGPEFLTYFQNEAQLEKSRLLSDRFSAERPKGSFSTLEIQRTEQGDSAMYLCASSLEQGNTQAFFGQGTRLTVV.

The J gene is TRBJ2-2, the V gene TRBV28; 9 bases fit TRBD1. V was pared by 8 bases and J by 3 bases, with 1 base of the junction left unmatched. Germline-derived CDR1 and CDR2 are MDHEN and SYDVKM. This CDR3 is built from 13 residues. As DNA, the CDR3 is TGTGCCAGCGGGACAGGGTACACCGGGGAGCTGTTTTTT. Translating gives CASGTGYTGELFF.

The chain carries TRBV11-2 and TRBJ1-2, with D possibly matching TRBD1 (5 bases). V gave up 1 base and J gave up 8 bases, with 11 bases separating them. The CDR3 runs 13 residues. In germline, CDR1 is SGHAT, CDR2 FQNNGV. The CDR3 DNA sequence: TGTGCCAGCAGCTTAGCCCCAGGGAGAGGCTACACCTTC. Translation gives CASSLAPGRGYTF.

This chain links TRBV18 with TRBJ2-7; 10 bases are shared with TRBD2. The V segment lost 3 bases and the J segment 0 bases; nucleotides outside the gene matches: 11. CDR1 is KGHSH, CDR2 LQKENI, per germline. This CDR3 contains 18 residues. The CDR3 here is CASSPNIYSGGYSYEQYF. CDR3 bases: TGTGCCAGCTCACCCAACATCTATAGCGGGGGGTACTCCTACGAGCAGTACTTC.

The rearrangement uses TRBV24-1 and TRBJ1-5; no reliable D call. The CDR3 spans 14 residues. CDR1 and CDR2 (germline): KGHDR, SFDVKD. The V end lost 3 bases, the J end lost 1 base, and 6 bases lay between the germline ends. This CDR3 is CATSDVDSNQPQHF. CDR3 nucleotide sequence: TGTGCCACCAGTGATGTGGACAGCAATCAGCCCCAGCATTTT.

This rearrangement joins TRBV29-1 to TRBJ2-7; D not certain. Per germline, CDR1 SQVTM and CDR2 ANQGSEA. V gave up 7 bases and J gave up 0 bases, with 7 bases separating them. The CDR3 runs 11 residues. In nucleotides, the CDR3 is TGCAGCGCCATGCTCTCCTACGAGCAGTACTTC. This translates into CSAMLSYEQYF.

The rearrangement links TRBV9 to TRBJ2-3, with 8 nucleotides matching TRBD1. CDR1 is SGDLS and CDR2 is YYNGEE in the germline V gene. With 1 base clipped from V and 5 bases from J, the junction kept 9 bases outside the gene matches. The CDR3 spans 16 residues. Here the CDR3 DNA reads TGTGCCAGCAGCGTAAACTCCGGGACAGGTGGAGATACGCAGTATTTT. Its translation: CASSVNSGTGGDTQYF.

This sequence joins TRBV20-1 and TRBJ1-1; D is undetermined. This CDR3 is built from 14 residues. V was shortened by 1 base and J by 0 bases, with 9 bases between the two germline ends. Germline V gene sequence: CDR1 DFQATT, CDR2 SNEGSKA (reference sequence). The DNA for the CDR3 is TGCAGTGCTAGAGTAACGCGCATGAACACTGAAGCTTTCTTT. This encodes CSARVTRMNTEAFF.

J is TRBJ2-7 and V is TRBV7-2; 9 positions match TRBD1. The CDR3 contains 14 residues. The V gene's germline CDR1 is SGHTA and CDR2 FQGNSA. Losses at the gene ends were 5 bases for V and 4 bases for J; bases not matched to a gene: 6. The DNA of the CDR3 is TGTGCCAGCAGCGCCAGGGACAGGGTATACGAGCAGTACTTC. Translated, it gives CASSARDRVYEQYF.

The chain uses TRBV20-1 and TRBJ1-6, with 7 bases identical to TRBD1. Looked up from germline, CDR1 is DFQATT and CDR2 is SNEGSKA (reference sequence). The CDR3 runs 15 residues. V lost 0 bases, J lost 7 bases, and 6 bases stayed unmatched. CDR3 sequence (DNA): TGCAGTGCTAGAGACGGTGGCAGGGGGAATTCACCCCTCCACTTT. Translated: CSARDGGRGNSPLHF.

The chain recombines TRBV4-3 with TRBJ2-5; the D is unclear. The V end was cut by 0 bases, the J end by 5 bases, with 10 bases between. Looked up from germline, CDR1 is LGHNA and CDR2 is YSLEER. CDR3 size: 14 residues. CDR3 amino acids: CASSQEVGLETQYF. The CDR3 DNA is TGCGCCAGCAGCCAAGAGGTGGGGTTGGAGACCCAGTACTTC.

The chain joins TRBV2 to TRBJ1-1, with D unresolved. V lost 7 bases, J lost 3 bases, and 6 bases lay in between. The CDR3 runs to 11 residues. The germline gives CDR1 SNHLY, CDR2 FYNNEI. As DNA, the CDR3 is TGTGCCAGCACACTGGACACTGAAGCTTTCTTT. Translating it yields CASTLDTEAFF.

V usage is TRBV28 and J usage is TRBJ2-5, with D possibly matching TRBD1 (5 bases). The CDR3 is 12 amino acids. The germline V gene has CDR1 MDHEN and CDR2 SYDVKM. V dropped 5 bases and J dropped 7 bases, with 11 bases sitting between them. For the CDR3, the DNA is TGTGCCAGCAGTCTCCCCCAGGGGACCCAGTACTTC. Protein sequence: CASSLPQGTQYF.

This chain connects TRBV5-4 to TRBJ1-2, with D possibly being TRBD1 (6 bases). Germline V gives CDR1 SGHNT, CDR2 YYREEE (reference sequence). The germline V and J ends were trimmed by 6 bases and 7 bases, with 16 bases remaining between them. This CDR3 spans 13 amino acids. The CDR3 region is CASTLRGVSGYTF. The CDR3 coding sequence is TGTGCCAGCACCCTGAGGGGGGTTTCTGGCTACACCTTC.

The J gene is TRBJ1-1, the V gene TRBV25-1; D is undetermined. V lost 3 bases and J 5 bases, leaving 4 bases between the germline ends. Germline lookup yields CDR1 MGHDK and CDR2 SYGVNS. The CDR3 covers 11 residues. The CDR3 is CASSEGTEAFF. As DNA, the CDR3 is TGTGCCAGCAGTGAGGGGACTGAAGCTTTCTTT.